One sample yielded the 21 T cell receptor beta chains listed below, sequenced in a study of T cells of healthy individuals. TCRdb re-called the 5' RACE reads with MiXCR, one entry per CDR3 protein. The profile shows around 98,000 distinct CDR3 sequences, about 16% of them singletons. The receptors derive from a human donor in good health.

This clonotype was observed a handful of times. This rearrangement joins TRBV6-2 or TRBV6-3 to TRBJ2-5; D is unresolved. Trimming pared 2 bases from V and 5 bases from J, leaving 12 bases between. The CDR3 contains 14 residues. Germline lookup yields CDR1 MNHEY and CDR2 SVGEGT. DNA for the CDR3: TGTGCCAGCAGTTACGTTGGTAGTGGGGAGACCCAGTACTTC. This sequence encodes CASSYVGSGETQYF.

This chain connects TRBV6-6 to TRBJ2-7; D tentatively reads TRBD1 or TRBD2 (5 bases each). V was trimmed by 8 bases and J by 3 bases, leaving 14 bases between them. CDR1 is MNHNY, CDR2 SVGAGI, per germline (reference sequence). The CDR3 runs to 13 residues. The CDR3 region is CASAGRGHYEQYF. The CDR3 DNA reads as TGTGCCAGCGCCGGACGGGGCCACTACGAGCAGTACTTC.

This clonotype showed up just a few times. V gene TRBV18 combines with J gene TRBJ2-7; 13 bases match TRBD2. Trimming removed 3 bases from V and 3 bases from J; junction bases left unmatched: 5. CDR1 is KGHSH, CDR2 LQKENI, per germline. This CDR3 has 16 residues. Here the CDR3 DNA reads TGTGCCAGCTCACCGGGACTAGCGGGATCCCTCTACGAGCAGTACTTC. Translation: CASSPGLAGSLYEQYF.

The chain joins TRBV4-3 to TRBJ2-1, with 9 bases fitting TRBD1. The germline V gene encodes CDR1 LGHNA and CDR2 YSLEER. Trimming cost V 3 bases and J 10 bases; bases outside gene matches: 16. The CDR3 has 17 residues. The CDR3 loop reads CASSQAPGTGRSGEQFF. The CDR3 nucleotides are TGCGCCAGCAGCCAGGCTCCCGGGACAGGGAGGTCGGGAGAGCAGTTCTTC.

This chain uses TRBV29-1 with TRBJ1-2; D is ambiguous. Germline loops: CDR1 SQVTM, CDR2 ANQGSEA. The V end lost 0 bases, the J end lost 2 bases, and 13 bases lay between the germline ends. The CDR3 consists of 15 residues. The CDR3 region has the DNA TGCAGCGTTGAAGAATCCAGCCTCCAGAACTATGGCTACACCTTC. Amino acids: CSVEESSLQNYGYTF.

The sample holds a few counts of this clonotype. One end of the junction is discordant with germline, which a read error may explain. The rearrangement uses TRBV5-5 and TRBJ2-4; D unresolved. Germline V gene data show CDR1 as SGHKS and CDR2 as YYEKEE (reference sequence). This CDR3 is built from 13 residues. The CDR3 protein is CASVGRTKNIQYF. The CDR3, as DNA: TGTGCCAGCGTTGGACGAACCAAGAACATTCAGTACTTC.

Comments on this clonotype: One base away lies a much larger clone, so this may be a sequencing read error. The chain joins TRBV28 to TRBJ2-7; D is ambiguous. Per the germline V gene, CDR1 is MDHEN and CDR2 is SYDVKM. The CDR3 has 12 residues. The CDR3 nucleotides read TGTGCCAGCAGTTTTTCGACGGGTGAGCAGAACTTC. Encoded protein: CASSFSTGEQNF. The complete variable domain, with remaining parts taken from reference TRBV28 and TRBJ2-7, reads DVKVTQSSRYLVKRTGEKVFLECVQDMDHENMFWYRQDPGLGLRLIYFSYDVKMKEKGDIPEGYSVSREKKERFSLILESASTNQTSMYLCASSFSTGEQNFGPGTRLTVT.

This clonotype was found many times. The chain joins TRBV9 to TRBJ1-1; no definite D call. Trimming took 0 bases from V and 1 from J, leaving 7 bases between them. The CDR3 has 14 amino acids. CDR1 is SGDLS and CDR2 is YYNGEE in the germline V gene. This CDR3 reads CASSVGWGNTEAFF. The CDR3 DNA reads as TGTGCCAGCAGCGTAGGTTGGGGGAACACTGAAGCTTTCTTT. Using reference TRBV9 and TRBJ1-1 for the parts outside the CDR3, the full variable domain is DSGVTQTPKHLITATGQRVTLRCSPRSGDLSVYWYQQSLDQGLQFLIQYYNGEERAKGNILERFSAQQFPDLHSELNLSSLELGDSALYFCASSVGWGNTEAFFGQGTRLTVV.

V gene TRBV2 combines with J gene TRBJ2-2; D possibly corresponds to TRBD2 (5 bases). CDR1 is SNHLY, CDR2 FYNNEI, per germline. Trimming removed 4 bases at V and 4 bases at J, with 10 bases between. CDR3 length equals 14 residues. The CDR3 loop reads CASSVRGRTGELFF. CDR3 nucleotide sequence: TGTGCCAGCAGTGTTCGAGGGCGCACCGGGGAGCTGTTTTTT.

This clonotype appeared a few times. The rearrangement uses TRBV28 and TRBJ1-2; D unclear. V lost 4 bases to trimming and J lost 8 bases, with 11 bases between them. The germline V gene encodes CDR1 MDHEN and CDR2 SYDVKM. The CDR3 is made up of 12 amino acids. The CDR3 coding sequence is TGTGCCAGCAGTTCGGTCATTGACGGCTACACCTTC. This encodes CASSSVIDGYTF.

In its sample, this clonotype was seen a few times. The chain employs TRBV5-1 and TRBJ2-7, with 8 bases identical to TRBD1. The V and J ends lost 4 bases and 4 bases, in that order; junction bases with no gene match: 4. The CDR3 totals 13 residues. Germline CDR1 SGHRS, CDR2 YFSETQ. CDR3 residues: CASSKTGVYEQYF. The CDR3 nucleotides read TGCGCCAGCAGCAAGACAGGGGTTTACGAGCAGTACTTC.

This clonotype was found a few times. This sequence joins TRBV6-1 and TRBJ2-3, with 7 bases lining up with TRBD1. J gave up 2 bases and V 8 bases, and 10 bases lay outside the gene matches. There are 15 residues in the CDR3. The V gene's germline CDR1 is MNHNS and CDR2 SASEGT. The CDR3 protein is CASCPDRVHTDTQYF. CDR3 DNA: TGTGCCAGCTGCCCCGACAGGGTGCACACAGATACGCAGTATTTT.

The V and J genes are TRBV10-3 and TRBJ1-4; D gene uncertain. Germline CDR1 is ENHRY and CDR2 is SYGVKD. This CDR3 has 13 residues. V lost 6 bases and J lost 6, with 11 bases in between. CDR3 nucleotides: TGTGCCATCAGCGGTACCAGACATGAAAAACTGTTTTTT. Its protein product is CAISGTRHEKLFF.

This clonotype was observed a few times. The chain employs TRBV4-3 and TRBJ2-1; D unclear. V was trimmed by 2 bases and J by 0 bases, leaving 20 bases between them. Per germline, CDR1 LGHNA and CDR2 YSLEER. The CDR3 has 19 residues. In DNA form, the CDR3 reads TGCGCCAGCAGCCAAACCGCCGCCCGGGCCCGGAGCTCCTACAATGAGCAGTTCTTC. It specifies CASSQTAARARSSYNEQFF.

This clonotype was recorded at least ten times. As DNA, the CDR3 is TGTGCCAGCAGCTTAGATCTTGGCGGGGGTTGGTACGAGCAGTACTTC. This translates into CASSLDLGGGWYEQYF. The chain links TRBV11-2 to TRBJ2-7; TRBD2 aligns across 7 bases. This CDR3 region has 16 residues. V was pared by 0 bases and J by 4 bases, with 9 bases of the junction left unmatched. CDR1 SGHAT and CDR2 FQNNGV come from the germline V gene.

Written as DNA, the CDR3 is TGCGCCAGCAGCTGGCAGGGACTGCAAGAGACCCAGTACTTC. Its translation: CASSWQGLQETQYF. The genes are TRBV5-1 and TRBJ2-5; D might be TRBD2 (6 bases). The CDR3 has 14 amino acids. Looked up from germline, CDR1 is SGHRS and CDR2 is YFSETQ. With 3 bases removed from V and 2 bases from J, the gap between germline ends came to 11 bases.

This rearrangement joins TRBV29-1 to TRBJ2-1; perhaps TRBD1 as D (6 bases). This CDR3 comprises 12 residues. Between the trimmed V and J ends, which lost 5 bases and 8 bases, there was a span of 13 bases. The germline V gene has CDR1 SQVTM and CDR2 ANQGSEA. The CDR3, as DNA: TGCAGCGTTAGTTGGGGGCGCGATGAGCAGTTCTTC. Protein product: CSVSWGRDEQFF.

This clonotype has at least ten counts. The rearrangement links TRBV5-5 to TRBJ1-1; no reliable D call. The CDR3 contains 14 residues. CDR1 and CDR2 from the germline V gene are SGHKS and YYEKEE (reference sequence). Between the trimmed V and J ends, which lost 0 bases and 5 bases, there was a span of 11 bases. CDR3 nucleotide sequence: TGTGCCAGCAGCTTGGTATTAGCTGGAACTGAAGCTTTCTTT. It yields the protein CASSLVLAGTEAFF.

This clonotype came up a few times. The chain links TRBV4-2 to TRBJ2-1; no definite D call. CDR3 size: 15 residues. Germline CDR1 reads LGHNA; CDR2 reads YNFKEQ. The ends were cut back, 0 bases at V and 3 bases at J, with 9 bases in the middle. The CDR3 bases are TGTGCCAGCAGCCAAGAAACGGCGGTCTACAATGAGCAGTTCTTC. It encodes CASSQETAVYNEQFF.

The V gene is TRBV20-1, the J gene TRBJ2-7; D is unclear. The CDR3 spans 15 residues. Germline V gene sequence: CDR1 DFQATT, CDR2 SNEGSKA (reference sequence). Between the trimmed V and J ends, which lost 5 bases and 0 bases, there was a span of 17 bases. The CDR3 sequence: CSAWRRTFFSYEQYF. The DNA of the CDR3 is TGCAGTGCTTGGAGACGAACATTCTTCTCCTACGAGCAGTACTTC.

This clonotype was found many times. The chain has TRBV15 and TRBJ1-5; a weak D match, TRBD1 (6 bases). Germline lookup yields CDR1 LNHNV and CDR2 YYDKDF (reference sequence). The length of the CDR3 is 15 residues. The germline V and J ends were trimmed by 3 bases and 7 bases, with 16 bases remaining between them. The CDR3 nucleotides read TGTGCCACCAGCAGTGGCTGGGGGGGGGCCCAGCCCCAGCATTTT. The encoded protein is CATSSGWGGAQPQHF.